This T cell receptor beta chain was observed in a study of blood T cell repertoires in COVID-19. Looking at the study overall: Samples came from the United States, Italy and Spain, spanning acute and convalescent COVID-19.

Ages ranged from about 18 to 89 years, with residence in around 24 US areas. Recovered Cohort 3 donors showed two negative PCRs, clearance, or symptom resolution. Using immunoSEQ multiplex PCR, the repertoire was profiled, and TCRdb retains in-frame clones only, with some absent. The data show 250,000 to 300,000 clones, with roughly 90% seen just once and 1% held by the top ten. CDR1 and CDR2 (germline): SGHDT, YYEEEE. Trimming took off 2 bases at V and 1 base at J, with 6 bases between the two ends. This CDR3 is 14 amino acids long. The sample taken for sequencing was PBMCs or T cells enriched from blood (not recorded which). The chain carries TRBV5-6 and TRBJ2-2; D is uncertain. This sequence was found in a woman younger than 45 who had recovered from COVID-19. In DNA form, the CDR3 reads TGTGCCAGCAGCTTCTCACAGAACACCGGGGAGCTGTTTTTT. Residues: CASSFSQNTGELFF.